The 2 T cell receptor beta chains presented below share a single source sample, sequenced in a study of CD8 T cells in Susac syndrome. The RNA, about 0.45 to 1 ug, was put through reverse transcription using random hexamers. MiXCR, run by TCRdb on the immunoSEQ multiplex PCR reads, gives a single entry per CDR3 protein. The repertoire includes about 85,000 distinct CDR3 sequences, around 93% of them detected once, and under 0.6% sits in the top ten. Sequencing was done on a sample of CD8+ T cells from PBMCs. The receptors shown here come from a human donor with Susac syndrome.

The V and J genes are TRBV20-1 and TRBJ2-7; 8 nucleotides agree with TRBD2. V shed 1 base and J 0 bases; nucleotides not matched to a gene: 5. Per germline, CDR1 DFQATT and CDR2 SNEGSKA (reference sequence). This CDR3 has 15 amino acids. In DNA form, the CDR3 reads TGCAGTGCTAGAGTTAGCGGGATGAGCTCCTACGAGCAGTACTTC. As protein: CSARVSGMSSYEQYF.

CDR3 in DNA: TGCAGTGCTAGAGAGAGTAGGGCTGATACGCAGTATTTT. Amino acids: CSARESRADTQYF. The chain is built from TRBV20-1 and TRBJ2-3; D call uncertain. Deletions cut 0 bases from V and 6 bases from J, with 10 bases between. Germline CDR1 reads DFQATT; CDR2 reads SNEGSKA (reference sequence). CDR3 size: 13 residues.